Shown below are 14 T cell receptor beta chains from a single sample sequenced in a study of T cell repertoires in MIS-A myocarditis (dated by TCRdb to between 2021 and 2024). The library was prepared using the immunoSEQ multiplex PCR assay. In TCRdb, the immuneACCESS table is reduced to in-frame sequences with V and J assigned. These tables do not hold every clone; where another copy was compared, an unresolved V gene accounts for under half, and the others remain unexplained. The sample table contains about 11,000 clones; only one count was recorded for 83% of them. Over 25% of the sample lies in the top ten. The source material was right ventricle heart tissue obtained at autopsy. Explained via the paper, the cell subset or site label denotes: cardiac tissue sample (left or right ventricle, interventricular septum, or pericardium). The receptors were gathered from a man between 18 and 35 years old with fulminant myocarditis from multisystem inflammatory syndrome in adults (MIS-A) after COVID-19.

The chain joins TRBV28 to TRBJ1-3; tentatively, D is TRBD1 (6 bases). In germline, CDR1 is MDHEN, CDR2 SYDVKM. The CDR3 has 15 residues. V was clipped by 3 bases and J by 0 bases, with 9 bases between them. Here the CDR3 reads CASSLGAYSGNTIYF. DNA of the CDR3: TGTGCCAGCAGTTTGGGGGCGTACTCTGGAAACACCATATATTTT.

The gene calls are TRBV28 and TRBJ1-2, with D uncertain. This CDR3 comprises 12 residues. V was clipped by 8 bases and J by 3 bases, with 10 bases between them. CDR1 is MDHEN and CDR2 is SYDVKM in the germline V gene. The CDR3 loop is CASRIGDYGYTF. In DNA form, the CDR3 reads TGTGCCAGCCGTATTGGAGACTATGGCTACACCTTC.

The chain joins TRBV24-1 to TRBJ2-6; TRBD1 might be the D (5 bases). The V and J ends lost 9 bases and 0 bases respectively, with 8 bases between them. This CDR3 region has 14 residues. Per the germline V gene, CDR1 is KGHDR and CDR2 is SFDVKD. For the CDR3, the DNA is TGTGCCACCCTAGACAGCTCTGGGGCCAACGTCCTGACTTTC. Encoded protein: CATLDSSGANVLTF.

The chain combines TRBV30 with TRBJ2-2; 8 positions match TRBD2. Germline CDR1 is GTSNPN and CDR2 is SVGIG (reference sequence). CDR3 length equals 13 residues. Germline trimming cut 1 base from V and 5 bases from J; bases unmatched to any gene: 0. The CDR3 DNA reads as TGTGCCTGGAGTGAGCGGGAGACCGGGGAGCTGTTTTTT. This translates into CAWSERETGELFF.

V usage is TRBV27 and J usage is TRBJ1-2; D might be TRBD1 (6 bases). V lost 0 bases, J lost 6 bases, and 20 bases lay in between. Germline lookup yields CDR1 MNHEY and CDR2 SMNVEV (reference sequence). There are 17 residues in the CDR3. This chain's CDR3 is CASSLSPSFWGQDGYTF. The CDR3, as DNA: TGTGCCAGCAGTTTATCCCCGAGTTTCTGGGGGCAAGATGGCTACACCTTC.

This clone was observed a few times. J is TRBJ2-7 and V is TRBV19; unclear D gene. The germline V and J ends were trimmed by 5 bases and 6 bases, with 14 bases remaining between them. This CDR3 contains 13 residues. Per the germline V gene, CDR1 is LNHDA and CDR2 is SQIVND (reference sequence). The chain's CDR3 is CASSSGLGAEQYF. The CDR3 nucleotides are TGTGCCAGTAGTTCCGGCTTGGGCGCCGAGCAGTACTTC. Based on the CDR3 plus reference TRBV19 and TRBJ2-7, the full variable domain is DGGITQSPKYLFRKEGQNVTLSCEQNLNHDAMYWYRQDPGQGLRLIYYSQIVNDFQKGDIAEGYSVSREKKESFPLTVTSAQKNPTAFYLCASSSGLGAEQYFGPGTRLTVT.

The chain employs TRBV28 and TRBJ2-7; D assignment may be TRBD1 or TRBD2 (5 bases each). The CDR3 length is 13 residues. CDR1 is MDHEN, CDR2 SYDVKM, per germline. Trimming left V 10 bases short and J 2 bases short, with 15 bases between. The CDR3 nucleotides are TGTGCCACCGCCCATGGGGGTCCCTACGAGCAGTACTTC. This codes for CATAHGGPYEQYF. The entire variable domain, with the rest obtained from reference TRBV28 and TRBJ2-7, is as follows: DVKVTQSSRYLVKRTGEKVFLECVQDMDHENMFWYRQDPGLGLRLIYFSYDVKMKEKGDIPEGYSVSREKKERFSLILESASTNQTSMYLCATAHGGPYEQYFGPGTRLTVT.

This chain connects TRBV29-1 to TRBJ1-1, with 7 bases that match TRBD1. The V segment lost 7 bases and the J segment 3 bases; nucleotides outside the gene matches: 5. From germline, CDR1 is SQVTM and CDR2 ANQGSEA. This CDR3 contains 12 residues. CDR3 region: CSETGRDTEAFF. The CDR3 DNA sequence: TGCAGCGAGACAGGGAGGGACACTGAAGCTTTCTTT.

The rearrangement joins TRBV18 to TRBJ2-2, with 7 bases lining up with TRBD2. With V trimmed by 5 bases and J by 3 bases, 9 bases remained unmatched. Germline CDR1 and CDR2: KGHSH and LQKENI. This CDR3 spans 16 amino acids. The CDR3 region has the DNA TGTGCCAGCTCAAGTATAGGCGGGAGACACACCGGGGAGCTGTTTTTT. Amino acid sequence: CASSSIGGRHTGELFF.

V is TRBV5-1 and J is TRBJ1-2; TRBD1 aligns across 10 bases. There are 18 residues in the CDR3. V gave up 3 bases and J gave up 3 bases; unmatched junction bases: 14. Germline V gives CDR1 SGHRS, CDR2 YFSETQ. The CDR3 nucleotides are TGCGCCAGCAGCTCCGTCCTCCTGGGACAGGGGATATACTATGGCTACACCTTC. Amino acids: CASSSVLLGQGIYYGYTF.

The CDR3 spells CASSAGLGGYTF. DNA for the CDR3: TGTGCCAGCTCCGCGGGACTCGGTGGCTACACCTTC. The V call is TRBV7-9, the J call TRBJ1-2, with D possibly being TRBD1 (5 bases). Germline CDR1 and CDR2: SEHNR and FQNEAQ (reference sequence). The ends were cut back, 8 bases at V and 7 bases at J, with 14 bases in the middle. This CDR3 spans 12 amino acids.

The CDR3 DNA reads as TGTGCCACCAGCCCGACAGGGTGGGCCGGAAACACCATATATTTT. Amino acid sequence: CATSPTGWAGNTIYF. V usage is TRBV15 and J usage is TRBJ1-3, with 7 bases aligning to TRBD1. The CDR3 covers 15 residues. V lost 5 bases to trimming and J lost 4 bases; unmatched junction nucleotides: 8. CDR1 LNHNV and CDR2 YYDKDF come from the germline V gene (reference sequence).

The chain joins TRBV6-5 to TRBJ2-1, with no clear D. Germline lookup yields CDR1 MNHEY and CDR2 SVGAGI. Between the trimmed V and J ends, which lost 6 bases and 6 bases, there was a span of 9 bases. This CDR3 region has 12 residues. The CDR3 DNA is TGTGCCAGCAGGGCCGAGACCAATGAGCAGTTCTTC. This codes for CASRAETNEQFF.

The rearrangement uses TRBV6-1 and TRBJ2-5, with D possibly being TRBD2 (7 bases). The CDR3 extends over 16 amino acids. Germline CDR1 MNHNS, CDR2 SASEGT. The germline V and J ends were trimmed by 4 bases and 5 bases, with 20 bases remaining between them. The DNA for the CDR3 is TGTGCCAGCAGTGTCGGTTCGGGGGGCACCGGGGAGACCCAGTACTTC. This sequence encodes CASSVGSGGTGETQYF.